This T cell receptor (beta chain) is drawn from a study of T-cell memory formation after mild COVID-19. TCRdb itself ran the 5' RACE reads through MiXCR, one entry per CDR3 protein. The table lists about 610,000 distinct CDR3 sequences, 17% of them singletons. This clonotype was detected once. What it binds is not known. Notes on the study in general: Among clones contracting day 15 to 85, CD4/CD8 was balanced, whereas later expanders leaned CD4+. Memory cells collected pre-infection included some clones that later responded, suggesting cross-reactive memory joined.

This CDR3 has 13 residues. The origin of this receptor is an adult woman who had mild COVID-19 (a few samples of this study predate the infection). Cell type and time point are not known. J is TRBJ1-1 and V is TRBV12-2. TRBV12-2 corresponds to a pseudogene. Sequenced: PBMCs or a T cell subset sorted from them (not recorded which). CDR3 sequence (DNA): TGTGCAAGTCGCTCGGACTTGAACACTGAAGCTTTCTTT. This encodes CASRSDLNTEAFF.